This T cell receptor (beta chain) is drawn from a study of regulatory and conventional T cells in RAG deficiency (dated by TCRdb to the late 2010s). Regarding the complete study: To compare the diversity and composition of the repertoires of Treg, conventional CD4+ and CD8+ T cells between RAG-deficient patients and healthy controls, the study applied high-throughput TCR beta sequencing. What the research found in general, with its limitations: Compared with controls, Omenn syndrome and CID/AS patients had approximately 91-fold fewer unique TCR beta sequences in Treg cells, but only roughly 9.3-fold fewer in the other subsets. Some T-cell subset analyses were not performed for some subjects. All patient T-cell subsets had shorter CDR3 lengths; Omenn syndrome patients showed >80% Treg-Tconv repertoire overlap at nucleotide and amino acid level. Compared with control T-cell subpopulations, the RAG-deficient patients had markedly lower Shannon entropy and higher Simpson indices. Rather than being bona fide Treg cells, the sorted CD25-high CD127-low cells in Omenn syndrome patients may represent peripherally activated cells.

Regulatory T cells were purified from blood as CD4+CD25-high CD127-low cells before genomic DNA extraction. Repertoire analyses used fewer than ten healthy control donors as the comparison group. Library creation used the immunoSEQ multiplex PCR assay. Genomic DNA from the sorted T-cell subsets was used to amplify and sequence rearranged TCR beta chain products. Under the source paper's analysis protocol: Shannon entropy and Simpson indices were used to measure the diversity of productive TCR beta rearrangements in each repertoire. Clonal expansion was assessed by the summed frequency of the 100 most abundant productive TCR beta clonotypes among total reads. The TRB repertoires were scored with a self-reactivity index built on which amino acids appear at CDR3beta positions 6 and 7. Two-way ANOVA was used for repertoire analyses, while Student t or Mann-Whitney tests were used for flow cytometric analyses. TCRdb re-hosts the immuneACCESS table, in-frame sequences only. Its copies lack some clones; in the studies checked, an unresolved V gene accounts for under half of them, and the cause for the rest is not known. V, J and clone size were drawn from that table, and D and trimming were deduced from the DNA. Counted in this sample were tens of thousands of clones; under 95% of them appeared once. Clones ranked in the top ten supply over 0.7% of the sample.

Remarks on this clone: The antigen it recognizes is unknown. One base away there is no much larger clone; base qualities are not given.

Via the germline V gene, CDR1 is MGHRA and CDR2 YSYEKL. V lost 4 bases and J lost 0 bases; the stretch between them is 19 bases long. Measured from the cysteine to the phenylalanine, the CDR3 is 18 residues long. Only the CDR3 region is kept as DNA, spanning 54 bases read in frame from base 1. This sample also belongs to another study, concerning regulatory T cells. That second publication adds: The multiplex PCR relied on 52 forward TRBV primers and 13 reverse TRBJ primers, and amplification bias was corrected through assay-based and computational methods. Patient repertoires showed restricted unique TRB V-J pairs and skewed V and J gene usage, most marked in regulatory T cells. The study compared T-cell receptor beta repertoires of sorted regulatory, conventional CD4+ and CD8+ T cells in CD3G-deficient patients with those in healthy controls. Ficoll density separation was used to isolate peripheral blood mononuclear cells. Within the immunoSEQ assay, multiplex PCR amplified rearranged TRB loci from genomic DNA. Sequencing of the TRB amplicons was done on an Illumina HiSeq platform. Raw sequences were error-filtered and aligned to reference gene sequences by custom algorithms, then analyzed with the immunoSEQ online tools. Frequencies of productive and nonproductive TRB rearrangements were evaluated among both unique and total sequences. Group comparisons used t tests, Mann-Whitney tests or two-way ANOVA run in Prism software.

The V and J genes are TRBV4-1 and TRBJ1-3; tentative D gene TRBD1, with 5 bases matching. The clonotype comes from a human donor in good health. The sequenced sample consisted of Tregs sorted from blood. The CDR3 sequence is CASSRRDVKTSSGNTIYF. The DNA is TGCGCCAGCAGCCGGCGGGACGTTAAGACAAGCTCTGGAAACACCATATATTTT.